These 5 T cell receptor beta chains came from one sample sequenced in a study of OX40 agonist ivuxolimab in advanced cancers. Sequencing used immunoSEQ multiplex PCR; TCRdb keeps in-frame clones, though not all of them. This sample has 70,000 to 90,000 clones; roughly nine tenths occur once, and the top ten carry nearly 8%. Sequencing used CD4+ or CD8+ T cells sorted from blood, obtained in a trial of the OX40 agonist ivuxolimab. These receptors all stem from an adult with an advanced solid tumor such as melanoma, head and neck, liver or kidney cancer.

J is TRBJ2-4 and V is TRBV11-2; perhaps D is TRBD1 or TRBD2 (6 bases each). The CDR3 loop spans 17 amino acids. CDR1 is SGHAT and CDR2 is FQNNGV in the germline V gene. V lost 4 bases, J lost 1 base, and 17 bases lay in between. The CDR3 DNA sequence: TGTGCCAGCAGCTCCCTAGGGGGGTCTCGGGCCAAAAACATTCAGTACTTC. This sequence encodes CASSSLGGSRAKNIQYF.

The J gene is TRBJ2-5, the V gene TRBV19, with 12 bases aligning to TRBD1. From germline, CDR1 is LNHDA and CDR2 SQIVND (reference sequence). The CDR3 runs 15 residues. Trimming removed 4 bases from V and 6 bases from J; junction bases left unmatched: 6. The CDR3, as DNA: TGTGCCAGTAGTAAAGGGACAGGGGGCGTCCAGACCCAGTACTTC. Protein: CASSKGTGGVQTQYF.

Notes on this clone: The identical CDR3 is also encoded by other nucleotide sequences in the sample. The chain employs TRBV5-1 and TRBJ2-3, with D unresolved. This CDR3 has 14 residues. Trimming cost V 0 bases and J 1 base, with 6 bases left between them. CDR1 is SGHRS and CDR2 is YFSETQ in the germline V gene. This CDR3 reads CASSLGHRTDTQYF. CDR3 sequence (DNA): TGCGCCAGCAGCTTGGGACACCGCACAGATACGCAGTATTTT.

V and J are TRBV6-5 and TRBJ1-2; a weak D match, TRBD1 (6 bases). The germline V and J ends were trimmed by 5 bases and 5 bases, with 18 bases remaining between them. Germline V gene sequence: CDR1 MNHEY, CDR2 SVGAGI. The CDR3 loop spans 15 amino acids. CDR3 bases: TGTGCCAGCAGTCAACCCGGACAGAGGGGATATGGCTACACCTTC. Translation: CASSQPGQRGYGYTF.

The CDR3 here is CASSQQSSGANVLTF. CDR3 DNA sequence: TGTGCCAGCAGCCAGCAGAGCTCTGGGGCCAACGTCCTGACTTTC. This chain uses TRBV4-2 with TRBJ2-6; no firm D call. Trimming pared 3 bases from V and 0 bases from J, leaving 6 bases between. The germline gives CDR1 LGHNA, CDR2 YNFKEQ. The CDR3 has 15 residues.